Listed below are T cell receptor beta chains from one sample, sequenced in a study of T cells after yellow fever vaccination. TCRdb reprocessed the 5' RACE reads with MiXCR, giving one entry per CDR3 protein. The table has around 46,000 distinct CDR3 sequences, 6.5% to 8.5% seen once; the top ten hold over 14%. The input for sequencing was CD8+ T cells not binding an NS4B(214-222) dextramer, sorted from PBMCs, taken 45 days after the yellow fever booster vaccination. The receptor set was obtained from a man aged 30 to 45 who received the YFV17D yellow fever vaccine. Each CDR3 is given with its conserved first and last residue. The D gene is left open where the match is weak. The size of a clone is reported for some rows only, either as once, few or many, or as a class for expanded clones.

V	size	J	D	CDR3	DNA
TRBV12-3/TRBV12-4	many	TRBJ2-2	TRBD2	CASILAGGELFF	TGTGCCAGCATTTTAGCGGGTGGGGAGCTGTTTTTT
TRBV5-1	many	TRBJ2-1	TRBD2	CASSLSTSGYGEQFF	TGCGCCAGCAGCTTGTCAACTAGCGGATATGGTGAGCAGTTCTTC
TRBV10-3	many	TRBJ1-1	NA	CAISEIPGVNTEAFF	TGTGCCATCTCCGAAATCCCGGGGGTGAACACTGAAGCTTTCTTT
TRBV5-6	many	TRBJ2-7	TRBD2	CASSLSGGEQYF	TGTGCCAGCAGCTTGTCGGGGGGCGAGCAGTACTTC
TRBV7-8	many	TRBJ2-7	NA	CASSSTGWHYEQYF	TGTGCCAGCAGCTCCACGGGATGGCACTACGAGCAGTACTTC
TRBV11-2	few	TRBJ2-6	NA	CASSLVDPNRTGANVLTF	TGTGCCAGCAGCTTAGTCGATCCCAATCGAACTGGGGCCAACGTCCTGACTTTC
TRBV13	many	TRBJ2-2	NA	CASSFNTGELFF	TGTGCCAGCAGCTTCAACACCGGGGAGCTGTTTTTT
TRBV20-1	many	TRBJ2-7	TRBD2	CSAPSAGAIYEQYF	TGCAGTGCTCCCTCGGCGGGAGCGATCTACGAGCAGTACTTC
TRBV15	many	TRBJ1-6	NA	CATSRGQGLNSPLHF	TGTGCCACCAGCAGAGGTCAGGGGTTAAATTCACCCCTCCACTTT
TRBV14	few	TRBJ2-3	TRBD2	CASSPLTAGGPFDTQYF	TGTGCCAGCAGCCCCTTGACGGCGGGAGGGCCGTTTGATACGCAGTATTTT
TRBV11-2	many	TRBJ2-1	NA	CASSLEDYITDSSYNEQFF	TGTGCCAGCAGCTTAGAGGACTACATAACAGACAGCTCCTACAATGAGCAGTTCTTC
TRBV4-3	many	TRBJ2-5	TRBD2	CASSQDRLAEETQYF	TGCGCCAGCAGCCAAGATCGACTAGCGGAAGAGACCCAGTACTTC
TRBV13	many	TRBJ2-2	NA	CASSPSLGTGELFF	TGTGCCAGCAGCCCTTCATTGGGGACCGGGGAGCTGTTTTTT
TRBV12-3/TRBV12-4	many	TRBJ2-7	NA	CASTPEGRPYEQYF	TGTGCCAGCACCCCAGAAGGGAGGCCCTACGAGCAGTACTTC
TRBV27	many	TRBJ2-5	NA	CASSPRGHTQYF	TGTGCCAGCAGTCCCCGCGGCCATACCCAGTACTTC
TRBV7-2	many	TRBJ2-1	NA	CASSSAPPASGSYNEQFF	TGTGCCAGCAGCTCCGCGCCCCCAGCCAGCGGGTCCTACAATGAGCAGTTCTTC
TRBV11-2	many	TRBJ2-1	NA	CASSLGWARGEQFF	TGTGCCAGCAGCTTAGGGTGGGCTAGAGGCGAGCAGTTCTTC
TRBV5-1	few	TRBJ2-3	NA	CASTEGVTSTDTQYF	TGCGCCAGCACGGAGGGCGTAACTAGCACAGATACGCAGTATTTT
TRBV6-1	NA	TRBJ2-5	NA	CASSQDYLYQETQYF	TGTGCCAGCAGTCAAGACTATCTGTACCAAGAGACCCAGTACTTC
TRBV5-6	many	TRBJ2-1	TRBD2	CASSLLAGGYEQFF	TGTGCCAGCAGCCTACTAGCGGGAGGTTATGAGCAGTTCTTC
TRBV29-1	few	TRBJ2-7	NA	CSVGVWGPFPEYEQYF	TGCAGCGTTGGGGTCTGGGGACCCTTCCCTGAGTACGAGCAGTACTTC
TRBV7-9	many	TRBJ2-7	NA	CASSLSQVHPYEQYF	TGTGCCAGCAGCTTAAGCCAGGTACACCCCTACGAGCAGTACTTC
TRBV6-5	many	TRBJ2-7	NA	CASSYRVGVMAQGRYEQYF	TGTGCCAGCAGTTACCGCGTTGGTGTCATGGCGCAGGGGAGGTACGAGCAGTACTTC
TRBV20-1	medium-sized	TRBJ1-5	TRBD1	CSARGQGAYWGWPQHF	TGCAGTGCTAGGGGACAGGGGGCGTATTGGGGTTGGCCCCAGCATTTT
TRBV19	many	TRBJ1-1	NA	CASSPGHLNTEAFF	TGTGCCAGTAGTCCAGGACACCTGAACACTGAAGCTTTCTTT
TRBV4-2	few	TRBJ2-1	NA	CASSRLPGLSEENEQFF	TGTGCCAGCAGCCGTCTCCCGGGACTCTCCGAAGAAAATGAGCAGTTCTTC
TRBV20-1	many	TRBJ1-2	NA	CSAGGNYGYTF	TGCAGTGCTGGGGGTAACTATGGCTACACCTTC
TRBV10-3	many	TRBJ2-1	NA	CAISESVTPGNEQFF	TGTGCCATCAGTGAGTCGGTAACTCCGGGCAATGAGCAGTTCTTC
TRBV14	many	TRBJ2-7	NA	CASSREDREQYF	TGTGCCAGCAGCCGAGAAGACCGAGAGCAGTACTTC
TRBV7-8	many	TRBJ2-1	NA	CASSLPPWGTEQFF	TGTGCCAGCAGCTTACCCCCCTGGGGTACTGAGCAGTTCTTC
TRBV4-1	many	TRBJ2-5	NA	CASSQDNGETQYF	TGCGCCAGCAGCCAAGATAATGGAGAGACCCAGTACTTC
TRBV7-2	NA	TRBJ2-7	NA	CASSGPLVPTSYEQYF	TGTGCCAGCAGTGGACCGCTCGTCCCTACCTCTTACGAGCAGTACTTC
TRBV4-1	many	TRBJ2-3	NA	CASSLDQPGDTQYF	TGCGCCAGCAGCCTAGACCAACCCGGAGATACGCAGTATTTT